This TCR beta chain comes out of a study of T-cell memory formation after mild COVID-19. Study-level background: Across donors, TCR clusters were largely donor specific. Study-wide results and limits: Clones contracting across day 15 to 85 had a balanced CD4/CD8 profile; later expanding clones leaned CD4+. Contracting CD4+ clones sat mainly in CM and EM; CD8+ in EMRA.

The V gene lost 4 bases and the J gene lost 4 bases, with 11 bases spanning the gap. CDR1 and CDR2 from the germline V gene are DFQATT and SNEGSKA (reference sequence). CDR3 size: 12 residues. TCR alpha and TCR beta cDNA libraries carrying sample barcodes and UMIs were produced by 5'RACE using constant-segment primers. TCRdb redid the calling of the 5' RACE reads with MiXCR, one entry per CDR3 protein. This table holds around 83,000 distinct CDR3 sequences, around a quarter found once. A note on this clonotype: The antigen remains undetermined.

V is TRBV20-1 and J is TRBJ2-7; possible D gene TRBD2, 5 bases. Sequencing input: PBMCs or a T cell subset sorted from them (not recorded which). The clonotype comes from a man aged 18-30 years who had mild COVID-19 (a few samples of this study predate the infection). Cell type and time point are not known. The CDR3 is CSAIRGLYEQYF. CDR3 sequence (DNA): TGCAGTGCTATTCGAGGGTTGTACGAGCAGTACTTC.